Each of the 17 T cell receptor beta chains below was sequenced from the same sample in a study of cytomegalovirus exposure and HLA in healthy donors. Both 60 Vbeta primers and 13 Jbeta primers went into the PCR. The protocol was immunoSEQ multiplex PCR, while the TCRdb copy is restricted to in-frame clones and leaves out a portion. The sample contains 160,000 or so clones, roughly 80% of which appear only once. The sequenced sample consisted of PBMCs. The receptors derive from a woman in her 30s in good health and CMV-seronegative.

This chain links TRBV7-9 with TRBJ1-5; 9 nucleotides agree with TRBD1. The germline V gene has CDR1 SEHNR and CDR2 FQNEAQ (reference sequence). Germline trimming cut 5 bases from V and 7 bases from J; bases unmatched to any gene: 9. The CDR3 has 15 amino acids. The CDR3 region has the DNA TGTGCCAGCAGCCCCGCGACAGGGGGAGACCAGCCCCAGCATTTT. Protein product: CASSPATGGDQPQHF.

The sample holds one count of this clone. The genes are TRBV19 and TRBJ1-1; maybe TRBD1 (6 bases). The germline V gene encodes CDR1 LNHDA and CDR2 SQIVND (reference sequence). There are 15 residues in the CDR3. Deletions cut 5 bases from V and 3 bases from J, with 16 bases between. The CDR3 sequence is CASSPDRNPDTEAFF. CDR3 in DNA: TGTGCCAGTAGTCCTGACAGGAACCCGGACACTGAAGCTTTCTTT.

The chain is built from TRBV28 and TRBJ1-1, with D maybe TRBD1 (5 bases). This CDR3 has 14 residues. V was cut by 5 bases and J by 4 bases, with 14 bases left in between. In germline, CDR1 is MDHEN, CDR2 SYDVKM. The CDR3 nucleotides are TGTGCCAGCAGTCTAGCGGGGGTCATCACTGAAGCTTTCTTT. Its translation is CASSLAGVITEAFF.

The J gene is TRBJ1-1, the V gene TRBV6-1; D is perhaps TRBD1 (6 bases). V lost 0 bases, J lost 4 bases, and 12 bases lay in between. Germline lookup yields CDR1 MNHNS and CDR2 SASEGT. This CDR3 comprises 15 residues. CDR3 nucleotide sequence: TGTGCCAGCAGTGAAGCACCCGACAGGTCCACTGAAGCTTTCTTT. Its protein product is CASSEAPDRSTEAFF.

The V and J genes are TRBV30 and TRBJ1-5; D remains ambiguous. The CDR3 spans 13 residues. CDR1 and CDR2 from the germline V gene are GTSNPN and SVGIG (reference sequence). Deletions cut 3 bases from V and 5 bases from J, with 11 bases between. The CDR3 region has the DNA TGTGCCTGGAGCGCGGCACAAGATCAGCCCCAGCATTTT. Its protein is CAWSAAQDQPQHF.

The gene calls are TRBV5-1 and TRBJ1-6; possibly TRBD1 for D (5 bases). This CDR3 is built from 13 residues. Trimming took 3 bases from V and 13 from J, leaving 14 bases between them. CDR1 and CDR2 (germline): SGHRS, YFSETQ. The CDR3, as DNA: TGCGCCAGCAGCTGGGACGGGAGTGACCCCCTCCACTTT. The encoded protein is CASSWDGSDPLHF.

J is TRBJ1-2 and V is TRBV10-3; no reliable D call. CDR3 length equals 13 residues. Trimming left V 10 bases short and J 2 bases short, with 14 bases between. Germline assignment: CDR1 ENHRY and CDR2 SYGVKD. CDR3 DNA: TGTGCCACCGCGGAGGTGTTAAACTATGGCTACACCTTC. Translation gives CATAEVLNYGYTF.

The CDR3 reads CVFKQRPAYEQYF. DNA of the CDR3: TGTGTCTTCAAGCAGAGGCCGGCATACGAGCAGTACTTC. The V gene is TRBV7-8, the J gene TRBJ2-7; no definite D call. The CDR3 totals 13 residues. Germline V gives CDR1 SGHVS, CDR2 FQNEAQ.

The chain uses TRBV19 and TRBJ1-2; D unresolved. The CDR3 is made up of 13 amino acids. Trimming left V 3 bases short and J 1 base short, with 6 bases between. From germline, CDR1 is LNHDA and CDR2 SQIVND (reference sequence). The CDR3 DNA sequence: TGTGCCAGTAGTATGGGGAGTAACTATGGCTACACCTTC. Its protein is CASSMGSNYGYTF.

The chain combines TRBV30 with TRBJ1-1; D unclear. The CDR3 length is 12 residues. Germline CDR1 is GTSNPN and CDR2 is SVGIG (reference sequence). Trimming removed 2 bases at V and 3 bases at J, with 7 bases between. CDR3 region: CAWSPYYTEAFF. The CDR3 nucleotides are TGTGCCTGGAGTCCTTATTACACTGAAGCTTTCTTT.

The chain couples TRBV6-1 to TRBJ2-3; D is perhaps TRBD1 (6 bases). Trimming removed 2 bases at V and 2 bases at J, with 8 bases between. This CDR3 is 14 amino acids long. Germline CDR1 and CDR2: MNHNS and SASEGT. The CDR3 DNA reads TGTGCCAGCAGTGAAAACAGGGACACAGATACGCAGTATTTT. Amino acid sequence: CASSENRDTDTQYF.

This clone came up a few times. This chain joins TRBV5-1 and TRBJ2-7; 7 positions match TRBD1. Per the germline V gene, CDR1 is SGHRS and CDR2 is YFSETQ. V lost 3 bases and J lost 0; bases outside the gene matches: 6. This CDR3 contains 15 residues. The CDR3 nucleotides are TGCGCCAGCAGCTCCACAGGGGAGAGCTCCTACGAGCAGTACTTC. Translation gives CASSSTGESSYEQYF.

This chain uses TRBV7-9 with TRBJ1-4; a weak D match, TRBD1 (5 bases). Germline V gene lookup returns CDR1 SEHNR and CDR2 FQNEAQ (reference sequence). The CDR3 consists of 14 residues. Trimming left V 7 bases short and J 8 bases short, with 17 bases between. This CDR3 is CASTEWGDSEKLFF. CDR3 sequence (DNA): TGTGCCAGCACCGAGTGGGGGGATAGCGAAAAACTGTTTTTT.

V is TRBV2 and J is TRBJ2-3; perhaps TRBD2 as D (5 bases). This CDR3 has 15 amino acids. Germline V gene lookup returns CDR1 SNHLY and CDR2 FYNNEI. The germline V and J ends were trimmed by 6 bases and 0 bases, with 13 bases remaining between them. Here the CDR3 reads CASRSGKYSTDTQYF. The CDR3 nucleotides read TGTGCCAGCAGGTCGGGGAAGTATAGCACAGATACGCAGTATTTT.

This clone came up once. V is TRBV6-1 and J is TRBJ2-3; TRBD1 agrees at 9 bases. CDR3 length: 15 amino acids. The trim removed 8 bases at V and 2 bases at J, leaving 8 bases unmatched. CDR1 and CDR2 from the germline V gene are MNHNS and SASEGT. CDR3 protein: CASRWTGAPTDTQYF. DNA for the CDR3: TGTGCCAGCCGTTGGACAGGGGCACCCACAGATACGCAGTATTTT.

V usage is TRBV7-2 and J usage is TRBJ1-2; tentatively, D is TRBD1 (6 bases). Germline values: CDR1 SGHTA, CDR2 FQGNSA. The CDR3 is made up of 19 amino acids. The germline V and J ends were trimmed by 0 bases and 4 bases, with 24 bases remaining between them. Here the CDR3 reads CASSLAPWQQGRLTYGYTF. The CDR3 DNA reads TGTGCCAGCAGCTTAGCTCCCTGGCAACAGGGCAGACTAACCTATGGCTACACCTTC. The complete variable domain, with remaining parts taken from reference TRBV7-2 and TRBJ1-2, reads GAGVSQSPSNKVTEKGKDVELRCDPISGHTALYWYRQSLGQGLEFLIYFQGNSAPDKSGLPSDRFSAERTGGSVSTLTIQRTQQEDSAVYLCASSLAPWQQGRLTYGYTFGSGTRLTVV.

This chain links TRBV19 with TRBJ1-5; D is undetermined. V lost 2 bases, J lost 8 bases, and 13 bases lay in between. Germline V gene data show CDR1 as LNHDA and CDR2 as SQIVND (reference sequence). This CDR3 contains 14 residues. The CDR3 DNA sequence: TGTGCCAGTAGTATATGGCCAGTTGATAAGCCCCAGCATTTT. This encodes CASSIWPVDKPQHF.